The TCR beta chain under discussion was sequenced for a study of cytomegalovirus exposure and HLA in healthy donors. General observations from the study: A later analysis linked a missense DCLRE1C variant to TCR beta V- and J-gene trimming. Cytomegalovirus association was listed for 150 to 200 TCR beta chains. Reported performance of the classifier showed diagnosis of cytomegalovirus status with high specificity and sensitivity.

Comments on this clone: Its target is unknown.

With 60 Vbeta and 13 Jbeta primers, the PCR was carried out. The assay was immunoSEQ multiplex PCR, and TCRdb's table has in-frame clones only and misses some. The sample holds 200,000 to 250,000 clones, about 89% seen once. The TCR sequence derives from a woman aged 18-29 years in good health and CMV-seronegative. Sequenced sample: PBMCs.

CDR3 nucleotide sequence: TGTGCCAGCAGCGTCACTAGCGGGAGAAACTATGAGCAGTTCTTC. Its translation: CASSVTSGRNYEQFF. V usage is TRBV9 and J usage is TRBJ2-1; 11 nucleotides agree with TRBD2. Germline CDR1 SGDLS, CDR2 YYNGEE. This CDR3 is built from 15 residues. The trim removed 2 bases at V and 8 bases at J, leaving 6 bases unmatched.